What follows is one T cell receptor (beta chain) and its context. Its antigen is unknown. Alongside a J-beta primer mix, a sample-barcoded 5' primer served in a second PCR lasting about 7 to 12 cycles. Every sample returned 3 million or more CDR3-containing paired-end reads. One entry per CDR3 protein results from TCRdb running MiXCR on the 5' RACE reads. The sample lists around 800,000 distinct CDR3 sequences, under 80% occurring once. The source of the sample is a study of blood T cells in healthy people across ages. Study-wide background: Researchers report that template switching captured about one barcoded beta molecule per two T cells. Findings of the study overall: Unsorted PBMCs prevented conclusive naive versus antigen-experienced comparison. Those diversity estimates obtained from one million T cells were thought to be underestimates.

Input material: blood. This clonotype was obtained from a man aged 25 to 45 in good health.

CDR3 in amino acids: CASSQGGEETQYF. In DNA form, the CDR3 reads TGTGCCAGCAGCCAGGGCGGAGAAGAGACCCAGTACTTC. V gene TRBV3-1 combines with J gene TRBJ2-5; D gene unclear. This CDR3 has 13 residues. V was pared by 3 bases and J by 3 bases, with 8 bases between. Per germline, CDR1 LGHDT and CDR2 YNNKEL (reference sequence).